The clone carrying this TCR beta chain was counted ten times or more. Its target is unknown. V gave up 1 base and J gave up 0 bases, with 13 bases separating them. Germline loops: CDR1 SGHVS, CDR2 FQNEAQ. The CDR3 consists of 18 residues. The sample belongs to a study of T cell repertoires in cytomegalovirus infection. Study-level information: Both CMV infection and a matching HLA type were indicated by public TCR beta signatures. Study observations and caveats: Cumulative public TCR beta family frequency identified carriers of CMV plus the relevant HLA. HLA-C-restricted CMV-specific TCR beta clonotypes prevailed in the ex vivo response.

TCRdb processed the reads anew with MiXCR; each CDR3 protein has one entry. The data hold about 240,000 distinct CDR3 sequences, with about 5.9% observed a single time. The sample taken for sequencing was PBMCs. The rearrangement joins TRBV7-8 to TRBJ1-6, with D perhaps matching TRBD1 (6 bases). The clonotype was recovered from a human donor in good health (CMV status not recorded). Some clones in this sample may be carry-over from other donors' samples. The DNA of the CDR3 is TGTGCCAGCAGCTTAGAGGCGCAGGGGAGCTCCTATAATTCACCCCTCCACTTT. This codes for CASSLEAQGSSYNSPLHF.